The next 17 T cell receptor beta chains were all read from a single sample in a study of OX40 agonist ivuxolimab in advanced cancers. Method: immunoSEQ multiplex PCR; TCRdb's copy keeps in-frame clones and lacks some. Among approximately 90,000 clones listed, 90% to 95% were seen once. Sequencing used CD4+ or CD8+ T cells sorted from blood, obtained in a trial of the OX40 agonist ivuxolimab. These receptors originate from an adult with an advanced solid tumor such as melanoma, head and neck, liver or kidney cancer.

V and J are TRBV11-3 and TRBJ1-1, with D hard to call. This CDR3 is built from 12 residues. V was clipped by 8 bases and J by 5 bases, with 12 bases between them. Germline CDR1 and CDR2: SGHNT and YENEEA. In nucleotides, the CDR3 is TGTGCCAGCTCGACCCTGGGGACTGAAGCTTTCTTT. As protein: CASSTLGTEAFF.

The chain is built from TRBV28 and TRBJ2-7, with D hard to call. The CDR3 extends over 12 amino acids. V shed 2 bases and J shed 5 bases, with 7 bases lying between them. From germline, CDR1 is MDHEN and CDR2 SYDVKM. The CDR3 nucleotides read TGTGCCAGCAGTTTAGATTCGAACGAGCAGTACTTC. Protein sequence: CASSLDSNEQYF.

The chain uses TRBV5-8 and TRBJ2-5; weak D call: TRBD2 (6 bases). In germline, CDR1 is SGHTS, CDR2 YDEGEE. CDR3 length: 14 amino acids. Trimming removed 7 bases at V and 5 bases at J, with 18 bases between. The CDR3 protein is CASAQARDGETQYF. CDR3 sequence (DNA): TGTGCCAGCGCCCAGGCGCGGGATGGGGAGACCCAGTACTTC.

The rearrangement links TRBV11-1 to TRBJ2-1, with D possibly matching TRBD2 (6 bases). This CDR3 region has 14 residues. V dropped 5 bases and J dropped 3 bases, with 11 bases sitting between them. In germline, CDR1 is SGHAT, CDR2 FQDESV (reference sequence). The CDR3 DNA is TGTGCCAGCAGCGGCTACGGGAGCTACAATGAGCAGTTCTTC. It yields the protein CASSGYGSYNEQFF.

The chain combines TRBV28 with TRBJ2-2; D uncertain. V was pared by 5 bases and J by 6 bases, with 13 bases between. The CDR3 length is 14 residues. CDR1 is MDHEN and CDR2 is SYDVKM in the germline V gene. The CDR3 is CASSERLGSGELFF. DNA for the CDR3: TGTGCCAGCAGTGAGAGATTGGGATCCGGGGAGCTGTTTTTT.

The rearrangement uses TRBV11-3 and TRBJ2-2, with D possibly TRBD1 on 5 matching bases. CDR3 size: 16 residues. Germline V gene sequence: CDR1 SGHNT, CDR2 YENEEA. V was pared by 1 base and J by 6 bases, with 15 bases between. The CDR3: CASSLAPGRVSGELFF. Here the CDR3 DNA reads TGTGCCAGCAGCTTAGCCCCTGGCAGGGTATCCGGGGAGCTGTTTTTT.

The chain joins TRBV6-1 to TRBJ1-1, with unresolved D. This CDR3 spans 16 amino acids. The V end was cut by 2 bases, the J end by 4 bases, with 17 bases between. Germline V CDR1 and CDR2: MNHNS, SASEGT. The chain's CDR3 is CASSEILKIEGTEAFF. The CDR3 coding sequence is TGTGCCAGCAGTGAAATACTGAAGATTGAGGGCACTGAAGCTTTCTTT.

The V and J genes are TRBV5-1 and TRBJ2-7; D is perhaps TRBD1 or TRBD2 (5 bases each). Germline values: CDR1 SGHRS, CDR2 YFSETQ. Trimming cost V 4 bases and J 0 bases, with 11 bases left between them. This CDR3 spans 14 amino acids. CDR3: CASSVGPSSYEQYF. The CDR3 region has the DNA TGCGCCAGCAGCGTGGGACCTAGCTCCTACGAGCAGTACTTC.

J is TRBJ1-2 and V is TRBV5-6, with 7 bases fitting TRBD1. The V gene end was trimmed by 1 base and the J gene end by 4 bases; junction bases not matched to a gene: 13. The CDR3 is made up of 17 amino acids. Germline CDR1 SGHDT, CDR2 YYEEEE. The CDR3 loop reads CASSLRQGDPYVYGYTF. CDR3 nucleotides: TGTGCCAGCAGCTTGCGCCAGGGGGACCCGTACGTCTATGGCTACACCTTC.

About this clone itself: One end of the junction fails to match germline, which may point to a read error. V and J are TRBV7-7 and TRBJ2-2; D is possibly TRBD2 (5 bases). CDR1 is SSHAT and CDR2 is FNYEAQ in the germline V gene (reference sequence). The CDR3 totals 15 residues. In DNA form, the CDR3 reads TGTGCTAGCAGCCCCGGACTGTTGAACACCGGGGAGCTGTTTTTT. As protein: CASSPGLLNTGELFF.

The chain combines TRBV9 with TRBJ2-3, with TRBD2 matching over 7 bases. Per the germline V gene, CDR1 is SGDLS and CDR2 is YYNGEE. The CDR3 contains 15 residues. Losses at the gene ends were 2 bases for V and 5 bases for J; bases not matched to a gene: 8. CDR3 coding DNA: TGTGCCAGCAGCGTGGGACTAATAAGTGGAGATACGCAGTATTTT. This encodes CASSVGLISGDTQYF.

The sample holds one count of this clone. V usage is TRBV28 and J usage is TRBJ2-2; 7 nucleotides align to TRBD1. The CDR3 consists of 13 residues. The V segment lost 6 bases and the J segment 6 bases; nucleotides outside the gene matches: 4. The V gene's germline CDR1 is MDHEN and CDR2 SYDVKM. The CDR3 DNA is TGTGCCAGCAGGAGAGGGGGCCCCGGGGAGCTGTTTTTT. Translating gives CASRRGGPGELFF.

The V and J genes are TRBV28 and TRBJ2-6; D gene unclear. The CDR3 has 15 residues. Germline values: CDR1 MDHEN, CDR2 SYDVKM. Trimming cost V 3 bases and J 1 base, with 7 bases left between them. In nucleotides, the CDR3 is TGTGCCAGCAGTTTCCTAGGGTCTGGGGCCAACGTCCTGACTTTC. Its protein product is CASSFLGSGANVLTF. The full variable domain, its missing parts supplied by reference TRBV28 and TRBJ2-6, is DVKVTQSSRYLVKRTGEKVFLECVQDMDHENMFWYRQDPGLGLRLIYFSYDVKMKEKGDIPEGYSVSREKKERFSLILESASTNQTSMYLCASSFLGSGANVLTFGAGSRLTVL.

V usage is TRBV6-6 and J usage is TRBJ2-3, with TRBD2 matching 7 bases. Germline-derived CDR1 and CDR2 are MNHNY and SVGAGI (reference sequence). Trimming took 6 bases from V and 5 from J; bases not matched to a gene: 2. This CDR3 has 12 amino acids. The CDR3 nucleotides read TGTGCCAGCAGGGTAGCGGGAGATACGCAGTATTTT. It codes for CASRVAGDTQYF.

This chain uses TRBV5-5 with TRBJ1-3; the D gene is possibly TRBD1 (6 bases). CDR3 length: 15 residues. Trimming stripped 3 bases from V and 4 bases from J, with 14 bases between. CDR1 and CDR2 from the germline V gene are SGHKS and YYEKEE (reference sequence). The CDR3 loop is CASSSTGTPGNTIYF. In nucleotides, the CDR3 is TGTGCCAGCAGCTCTACCGGGACACCCGGAAACACCATATATTTT.

This clone was observed a single time. The CDR3 spells CASSPGQANTGELFF. The CDR3 nucleotides read TGCGCCAGCAGCCCTGGACAGGCGAACACCGGGGAGCTGTTTTTT. The rearrangement uses TRBV5-1 and TRBJ2-2, with TRBD1 matching over 7 bases. This CDR3 comprises 15 residues. Germline V CDR1 and CDR2: SGHRS, YFSETQ. V dropped 4 bases and J dropped 0; count of bases not matched to a gene: 3.

The chain couples TRBV7-6 to TRBJ2-5, with D possibly called TRBD1 or TRBD2 (5 bases each). CDR1 and CDR2 (germline): SGHVS, FNYEAQ. The CDR3 contains 17 residues. Trimming pared 1 base from V and 4 bases from J, leaving 19 bases between. Here the CDR3 reads CASSLEAPGTSGETQYF. The CDR3 DNA reads TGTGCCAGCAGCTTAGAGGCTCCAGGGACCTCGGGAGAGACCCAGTACTTC.